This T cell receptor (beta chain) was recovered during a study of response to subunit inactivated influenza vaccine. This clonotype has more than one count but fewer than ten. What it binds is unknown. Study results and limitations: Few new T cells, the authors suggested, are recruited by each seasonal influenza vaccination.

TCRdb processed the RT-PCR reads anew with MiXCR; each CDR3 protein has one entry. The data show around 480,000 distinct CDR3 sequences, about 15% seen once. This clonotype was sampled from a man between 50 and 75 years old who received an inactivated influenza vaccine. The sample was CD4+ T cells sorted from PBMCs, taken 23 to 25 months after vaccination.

The CDR3 region is CASSRTSGRGYEQYF. The CDR3 DNA reads TGTGCCAGCAGCCGGACTAGCGGGAGGGGATACGAGCAGTACTTC. The chain has TRBV27 and TRBJ2-7; 15 bases align to TRBD2. This CDR3 is built from 15 residues. With 6 bases clipped from V and 4 bases from J, the junction kept 4 bases outside the gene matches. Germline CDR1 and CDR2: MNHEY and SMNVEV (reference sequence).